These 23 T cell receptor beta chains share one sample of origin, sequenced in a study of CD8 T cells in ankylosing spondylitis. Study-wide results and caveats: A TCR beta motif of seven or eight highly homologous variants appeared characteristic of ankylosing spondylitis blood.

Via MiXCR, TCRdb re-called the 5' RACE reads, giving one row per CDR3 protein. The repertoire consists of more than 650,000 distinct CDR3 sequences, with 12% occurring once and the leading ten covering around 0.51%. Their antigen targets remain unknown. Sequencing input: blood, either unsorted or a sorted T cell fraction (not recorded which). The receptors here all came from a male donor with ankylosing spondylitis.

This clonotype was detected many times. The chain couples TRBV29-1 to TRBJ2-7; no reliable D call. V lost 4 bases, J lost 2 bases, and 3 bases lay in between. This CDR3 region has 10 residues. Germline CDR1 reads SQVTM; CDR2 reads ANQGSEA. The chain's CDR3 is CSVGTYEQYF. The CDR3 DNA reads as TGCAGCGTTGGAACCTACGAGCAGTACTTC.

This clonotype was observed a few times. J is TRBJ2-5 and V is TRBV5-1, with D maybe TRBD2 (6 bases). V was clipped by 3 bases and J by 0 bases, with 12 bases between them. This CDR3 comprises 15 residues. Germline CDR1 SGHRS, CDR2 YFSETQ. DNA of the CDR3: TGCGCCAGCAGCTCAATCTTAGCGGACCAAGAGACCCAGTACTTC. Its translation: CASSSILADQETQYF.

This clonotype was observed a handful of times. The J gene is TRBJ1-4, the V gene TRBV6-5; D possibly corresponds to TRBD1 (5 bases). V lost 3 bases to trimming and J lost 8 bases, with 13 bases between them. Germline CDR1 is MNHEY and CDR2 is SVGAGI. The CDR3 is made up of 14 amino acids. The CDR3 DNA is TGTGCCAGCAGTTATCCAGGGTTTAGAGAAAAACTGTTTTTT. It yields the protein CASSYPGFREKLFF.

The rearrangement joins TRBV9 to TRBJ2-1; 10 nucleotides agree with TRBD2. J was trimmed by 3 bases and V by 0 bases; bases with no gene match: 6. The CDR3 has 17 residues. Germline CDR1 reads SGDLS; CDR2 reads YYNGEE. DNA for the CDR3: TGTGCCAGCAGCGTAGCCCAAGCGGGAGGGGGCTACAATGAGCAGTTCTTC. Its protein is CASSVAQAGGGYNEQFF.

This clonotype has more than one count but fewer than ten. This sequence joins TRBV4-3 and TRBJ2-5; D unresolved. CDR1 is LGHNA, CDR2 YSLEER, per germline. Trimming left V 0 bases short and J 1 base short, with 15 bases between. The length of the CDR3 is 17 residues. CDR3 residues: CASSQDLGLQGQETQYF. The CDR3 DNA is TGCGCCAGCAGCCAAGATCTCGGCCTCCAAGGCCAAGAGACCCAGTACTTC.

This clonotype was recorded a few times. The chain has TRBV11-2 and TRBJ2-3; TRBD2 matches at 10 bases. Looked up from germline, CDR1 is SGHAT and CDR2 is FQNNGV. The CDR3 spans 20 residues. Trimming removed 6 bases from V and 0 bases from J; junction bases left unmatched: 18. The CDR3 sequence: CASSLRGSSPSGGSTDTQYF. The CDR3 DNA reads TGTGCCAGCAGTCTGAGGGGGAGCTCCCCTAGCGGGGGTAGCACAGATACGCAGTATTTT.

This clonotype turned up a few times. This sequence joins TRBV20-1 and TRBJ1-1; perhaps TRBD1 as D (6 bases). V gave up 7 bases and J gave up 5 bases, with 17 bases separating them. The CDR3 loop spans 13 amino acids. Per the germline V gene, CDR1 is DFQATT and CDR2 is SNEGSKA (reference sequence). CDR3 sequence: CSGGGPRGTEAFF. CDR3 in DNA: TGCAGTGGGGGGGGGCCTCGAGGGACTGAAGCTTTCTTT.

This clonotype was seen a few times. The CDR3 DNA reads as TGCAGTGCTAGCGGGGGGGCCATGGTAGATACGCAGTATTTT. Its protein is CSASGGAMVDTQYF. V gene TRBV20-1 combines with J gene TRBJ2-3, with 8 bases aligning to TRBD2. The germline V gene encodes CDR1 DFQATT and CDR2 SNEGSKA (reference sequence). The J segment lost 5 bases and the V segment lost 3 bases, leaving 7 bases of the junction unmatched. CDR3 size: 14 residues.

V is TRBV6-1 and J is TRBJ1-5; D call uncertain. Germline CDR1 is MNHNS and CDR2 is SASEGT. The germline V and J ends were trimmed by 7 bases and 6 bases, with 16 bases remaining between them. The CDR3 contains 14 residues. CDR3 sequence reads: CASNGQILGQPQHF. The CDR3 coding sequence is TGTGCCAGCAATGGGCAGATCCTAGGTCAGCCCCAGCATTTT.

The chain joins TRBV5-5 to TRBJ2-2, with 8 bases identical to TRBD2. The CDR3 contains 17 residues. The V segment lost 0 bases and the J segment 3 bases; nucleotides outside the gene matches: 7. The germline V gene has CDR1 SGHKS and CDR2 YYEKEE (reference sequence). The CDR3 here is CASSLAPSGLYTGELFF. CDR3 DNA: TGTGCCAGCAGCTTGGCTCCTAGCGGGTTATACACCGGGGAGCTGTTTTTT.

Note on this clonotype: At one end the junction does not follow the germline gene, possibly because of a read error. The rearrangement links TRBV6-5 to TRBJ1-2, with 7 bases lining up with TRBD1. The CDR3 covers 14 residues. Germline assignment: CDR1 MNHEY and CDR2 SVGAGI. The CDR3 DNA reads as TGTGCCAGCAGTTACGCGGGACAGCTCTATGACTACACCTTC. Its translation: CASSYAGQLYDYTF.

This clonotype was counted many times. The chain uses TRBV29-1 and TRBJ2-5; perhaps TRBD1 as D (5 bases). V was pared by 3 bases and J by 5 bases, with 19 bases between. The CDR3 is made up of 15 amino acids. The germline gives CDR1 SQVTM, CDR2 ANQGSEA. For the CDR3, the DNA is TGCAGCGTTGACGCCTACAGGCCGAAAAGGGAGACCCAGTACTTC. It encodes CSVDAYRPKRETQYF.

This clonotype was found a few times. V gene TRBV20-1 combines with J gene TRBJ1-1; D unresolved. The germline V gene has CDR1 DFQATT and CDR2 SNEGSKA (reference sequence). The CDR3 runs 13 residues. V was pared by 3 bases and J by 6 bases, with 14 bases between. The CDR3 sequence: CSARVGGSSEAFF. The CDR3 DNA reads as TGCAGTGCTAGGGTGGGAGGGTCGTCTGAAGCTTTCTTT.

The J gene is TRBJ1-5, the V gene TRBV6-5; 7 bases line up with TRBD1. Germline assignment: CDR1 MNHEY and CDR2 SVGAGI. Germline trimming cut 4 bases from V and 2 bases from J; bases unmatched to any gene: 2. CDR3 length: 14 residues. DNA for the CDR3: TGTGCCAGCAGTTGGGGGACAGGCAATCAGCCCCAGCATTTT. It specifies CASSWGTGNQPQHF.

This clonotype was counted between two and nine times. The chain combines TRBV7-6 with TRBJ1-6; 7 bases are shared with TRBD1. CDR3 length: 16 residues. Germline assignment: CDR1 SGHVS and CDR2 FNYEAQ. After removal of 1 base from V and 6 bases from J, the junction contained 6 bases not matched to a gene. The CDR3 loop is CASSLGGGQSNSPLHF. DNA for the CDR3: TGTGCCAGCAGCTTAGGGGGGGGACAGAGTAATTCACCCCTCCACTTT.

The genes are TRBV7-9 and TRBJ2-3, with TRBD2 matching 12 bases. The length of the CDR3 is 17 residues. CDR1 and CDR2 (germline): SEHNR, FQNEAQ (reference sequence). The trim removed 5 bases at V and 4 bases at J, leaving 10 bases unmatched. The CDR3 region is CASSRLTSGGIADTQYF. The CDR3 DNA follows: TGTGCCAGCAGCCGTCTTACTAGCGGGGGGATTGCAGATACGCAGTATTTT.

This clonotype was seen a few times. V usage is TRBV6-1 and J usage is TRBJ2-7; D remains unclear. CDR1 is MNHNS and CDR2 is SASEGT in the germline V gene. This CDR3 comprises 13 residues. Trimming took off 4 bases at V and 5 bases at J, with 12 bases between the two ends. In DNA form, the CDR3 reads TGTGCCAGCAGTGGACAAAATGCAAACGAGCAGTACTTC. Its protein is CASSGQNANEQYF.

This clonotype was observed a handful of times. The genes are TRBV4-1 and TRBJ2-3; 9 bases map to TRBD2. V lost 1 base to trimming and J lost 5 bases; unmatched junction nucleotides: 7. The length of the CDR3 is 16 residues. Germline V gene data show CDR1 as MGHRA and CDR2 as YSYEKL. The CDR3 DNA reads as TGCGCCAGCAGCCAAGTATCAGCGGGAGGAGGAGATACGCAGTATTTT. As protein: CASSQVSAGGGDTQYF.

The V and J genes are TRBV5-1 and TRBJ1-2; D remains unclear. The germline CDR1 and CDR2 sequences are SGHRS and YFSETQ. The CDR3 runs to 15 residues. Trimming stripped 0 bases from V and 2 bases from J, with 11 bases between. The CDR3 protein is CASSLVLGNNYGYTF. The DNA of the CDR3 is TGCGCCAGCAGCTTGGTTCTGGGGAACAACTATGGCTACACCTTC.

This clonotype was picked up a small number of times. J is TRBJ2-7 and V is TRBV11-2; no clear D. Trimming took 5 bases from V and 0 from J, leaving 14 bases between them. CDR3 size: 15 residues. The germline CDR1 and CDR2 sequences are SGHAT and FQNNGV. The CDR3 is CASSPLYVSSYEQYF. The DNA of the CDR3 is TGTGCCAGCAGCCCGCTTTACGTTAGCTCCTACGAGCAGTACTTC. Combining the CDR3 with reference TRBV11-2 and TRBJ2-7 gives the whole variable domain EAGVAQSPRYKIIEKRQSVAFWCNPISGHATLYWYQQILGQGPKLLIQFQNNGVVDDSQLPKDRFSAERLKGVDSTLKIQPAKLEDSAVYLCASSPLYVSSYEQYFGPGTRLTVT.

This clonotype was detected many times. The chain carries TRBV10-1 and TRBJ2-7, with no clear D. V was clipped by 6 bases and J by 2 bases, with 14 bases between them. This CDR3 comprises 14 residues. Germline V gene data show CDR1 as WNHNN and CDR2 as SYGVQD (reference sequence). The CDR3 DNA sequence: TGCGCCAGCAGCCCCACCGGAGTAGCCTACGAGCAGTACTTC. As protein: CASSPTGVAYEQYF.

This clonotype has just a few counts. The chain links TRBV4-2 to TRBJ2-5; 7 bases map to TRBD2. CDR3 length: 18 residues. J gave up 2 bases and V 2 bases, and 14 bases lay outside the gene matches. Looked up from germline, CDR1 is LGHNA and CDR2 is YNFKEQ. The CDR3 protein is CASSQPLGGTEGQETQYF. In DNA form, the CDR3 reads TGTGCCAGCAGCCAACCCCTGGGAGGGACGGAAGGTCAAGAGACCCAGTACTTC.

V gene TRBV2 combines with J gene TRBJ2-1; TRBD1 aligns across 8 bases. Unmatched junction bases numbered 6, after V lost 7 bases and J lost 7 bases. In germline, CDR1 is SNHLY, CDR2 FYNNEI. The length of the CDR3 is 13 residues. In DNA, the CDR3 is TGTGCCAGCATGGGGGACAGGTTGAATGAGCAGTTCTTC. Translation: CASMGDRLNEQFF.